The 30 T cell receptor beta chains presented below share a single source sample, sequenced in a study of identical twins. Via MiXCR, TCRdb re-called the 5' RACE reads, giving one row per CDR3 protein. The sample yields about 250,000 distinct CDR3 sequences, approximately 8% seen once. Separately, the same data were catalogued under a study of yellow fever vaccine responses in identical twins.

Sequencing used CD8+ T cells sorted from blood. All receptors come from a young woman in good health.

This chain connects TRBV7-9 to TRBJ2-5; the match to TRBD2 covers 14 bases. Germline-derived CDR1 and CDR2 are SEHNR and FQNEAQ (reference sequence). The CDR3 is 16 amino acids. The trim removed 5 bases at V and 5 bases at J, leaving 7 bases unmatched. This CDR3 reads CASSLRLAGGPETQYF. The CDR3 DNA follows: TGTGCCAGCAGCCTGAGACTAGCGGGAGGGCCGGAGACCCAGTACTTC.

This clonotype was recorded at least ten times. The CDR3 protein is CSVGKGAPSGANVLTF. The CDR3 bases are TGCAGCGTCGGGAAGGGTGCTCCTTCTGGGGCCAACGTCCTGACTTTC. This rearrangement joins TRBV29-1 to TRBJ2-6; the D gene is possibly TRBD2 (5 bases). In germline, CDR1 is SQVTM, CDR2 ANQGSEA. This CDR3 region has 16 residues. V was clipped by 6 bases and J by 1 base, with 16 bases between them.

In its sample, this clonotype was seen many times. J is TRBJ2-1 and V is TRBV5-1, with 7 bases that match TRBD1. The CDR3 is 14 amino acids. Germline V gene data show CDR1 as SGHRS and CDR2 as YFSETQ. Trimming at V came to 0 bases and at J to 8 bases, leaving 5 bases not matched to a gene. For the CDR3, the DNA is TGCGCCAGCAGCTTGGCGACAGGGTTAGATGAGCAGTTCTTC. This translates into CASSLATGLDEQFF. The full variable domain, with the rest looked up from reference TRBV5-1 and TRBJ2-1, is KAGVTQTPRYLIKTRGQQVTLSCSPISGHRSVSWYQQTPGQGLQFLFEYFSETQRNKGNFPGRFSGRQFSNSRSEMNVSTLELGDSALYLCASSLATGLDEQFFGPGTRLTVL.

This clonotype was counted many times. This sequence joins TRBV28 and TRBJ2-1; D perhaps matches TRBD1 (6 bases). V lost 7 bases and J 9 bases, leaving 22 bases between the germline ends. CDR1 MDHEN and CDR2 SYDVKM come from the germline V gene. This CDR3 has 15 amino acids. This chain's CDR3 is CASTSLELSRGEQFF. The CDR3 nucleotides read TGTGCCAGCACCTCCCTGGAACTCTCCAGGGGTGAGCAGTTCTTC. Combining the CDR3 with reference TRBV28 and TRBJ2-1 gives the whole variable domain DVKVTQSSRYLVKRTGEKVFLECVQDMDHENMFWYRQDPGLGLRLIYFSYDVKMKEKGDIPEGYSVSREKKERFSLILESASTNQTSMYLCASTSLELSRGEQFFGPGTRLTVL.

The gene calls are TRBV4-1 and TRBJ1-5; D is unresolved. Germline CDR1 and CDR2: MGHRA and YSYEKL. Trimming removed 0 bases from V and 1 base from J, with 10 bases in between. This CDR3 is built from 16 residues. CDR3 residues: CASSQEWGKSNQPQHF. CDR3 bases: TGCGCCAGCAGCCAAGAATGGGGTAAAAGCAATCAGCCCCAGCATTTT.

This clonotype was detected only a few times. The chain recombines TRBV10-3 with TRBJ1-1; D not certain. V lost 3 bases and J lost 2, with 7 bases in between. Germline loops: CDR1 ENHRY, CDR2 SYGVKD. This CDR3 contains 13 residues. Here the CDR3 reads CAISDPDNTEAFF. The CDR3 nucleotides are TGTGCCATCAGTGATCCCGACAACACTGAAGCTTTCTTT.

This clonotype was seen a handful of times. CDR3 sequence: CSVDQSGANVLTF. The CDR3 nucleotides read TGCAGCGTTGACCAGTCTGGGGCCAACGTCCTGACTTTC. The chain joins TRBV29-1 to TRBJ2-6; no clear D gene. The CDR3 is 13 residues long. The germline V and J ends were trimmed by 3 bases and 1 base, with 4 bases remaining between them. CDR1 SQVTM and CDR2 ANQGSEA come from the germline V gene.

J is TRBJ2-3 and V is TRBV29-1; the D is unclear. Germline V lookup: CDR1 SQVTM, CDR2 ANQGSEA. The CDR3 totals 12 residues. Trimming pared 4 bases from V and 3 bases from J, leaving 8 bases between. The CDR3: CSVADTTDTQYF. The CDR3 bases are TGCAGCGTTGCTGACACTACAGATACGCAGTATTTT.

V and J are TRBV7-8 and TRBJ2-5; unclear D gene. Germline V gives CDR1 SGHVS, CDR2 FQNEAQ. The CDR3 sequence is 16 residues long. The V end lost 5 bases, the J end lost 2 bases, and 18 bases lay between the germline ends. CDR3 protein: CASSPLPPRGQETQYF. The CDR3 DNA is TGTGCCAGCAGCCCACTGCCACCACGAGGTCAAGAGACCCAGTACTTC.

This clonotype came up many times. The V call is TRBV12-3 or TRBV12-4, the J call TRBJ2-1; D possibly corresponds to TRBD1 (5 bases). The CDR3 spans 16 residues. Trimming shortened V by 10 bases and J by 3 bases, and 22 bases separated the two germline ends. CDR3 bases: TGTGCCACCCACCCCCCGGCAGGGATTGGCTACAATGAGCAGTTCTTC. This gives the protein CATHPPAGIGYNEQFF.

There are a few counts of this clonotype. This sequence joins TRBV28 and TRBJ2-5, with D perhaps TRBD2 (6 bases). The V end was cut by 6 bases, the J end by 0 bases, with 14 bases between. From germline, CDR1 is MDHEN and CDR2 SYDVKM. The CDR3 runs 15 residues. In DNA form, the CDR3 reads TGTGCCAGCAGCCTCTTTGGCGGGAACCAAGAGACCCAGTACTTC. Protein: CASSLFGGNQETQYF.

The chain is built from TRBV28 and TRBJ2-1; D may be TRBD2 (5 bases). There are 11 residues in the CDR3. Germline V gene data show CDR1 as MDHEN and CDR2 as SYDVKM. The V end lost 5 bases, the J end lost 9 bases, and 8 bases lay between the germline ends. The CDR3: CASSLEGEQFF. The CDR3 DNA sequence: TGTGCCAGCAGTCTCGAGGGTGAGCAGTTCTTC.

The genes are TRBV27 and TRBJ2-7; D is perhaps TRBD2 (5 bases). This CDR3 is built from 13 residues. Between the trimmed V and J ends, which lost 2 bases and 6 bases, there was a span of 11 bases. The germline V gene has CDR1 MNHEY and CDR2 SMNVEV (reference sequence). DNA for the CDR3: TGTGCCAGCAGTTTAGGAGAGCTAGCCGAGCAGTACTTC. As protein: CASSLGELAEQYF.

Only a few counts were recorded for this clonotype. This sequence joins TRBV5-4 and TRBJ1-2, with a tentative D call TRBD1 (6 bases). Germline assignment: CDR1 SGHNT and CDR2 YYREEE (reference sequence). The V and J ends lost 2 bases and 7 bases respectively, with 12 bases between them. The CDR3 runs 13 residues. CDR3 DNA: TGTGCCAGCAGCTTTGGAGGGGGAGGTGGCTACACCTTC. Translated: CASSFGGGGGYTF.

This clonotype was observed many times. The V and J genes are TRBV28 and TRBJ2-1, with 7 bases aligning to TRBD2. The V and J ends lost 1 base and 13 bases, in that order; junction bases with no gene match: 4. The germline gives CDR1 MDHEN, CDR2 SYDVKM. The CDR3 is 12 residues long. CDR3: CASSLFSGAQFF. The CDR3 region has the DNA TGTGCCAGCAGTTTATTCAGCGGGGCACAGTTCTTC.

In its sample, this clonotype was seen a few times. V is TRBV11-1 and J is TRBJ2-7, with TRBD2 matching 10 bases. Trimming took 2 bases from V and 4 from J; bases not matched to a gene: 14. The V gene's germline CDR1 is SGHAT and CDR2 FQDESV (reference sequence). This CDR3 has 18 amino acids. The CDR3 sequence: CASSLHIIWSGRVYEQYF. The CDR3 bases are TGTGCCAGCAGCTTACACATCATCTGGAGCGGGAGGGTTTACGAGCAGTACTTC.

This clonotype was seen ten or more times. The chain has TRBV3-1 and TRBJ1-1; D unclear. The CDR3 contains 12 residues. Germline V lookup: CDR1 LGHDT, CDR2 YNNKEL (reference sequence). V lost 0 bases and J lost 11, with 10 bases in between. As DNA, the CDR3 is TGTGCCAGCAGCCAAGATCGGGTGGGTGCTTTCTTT. Encoded protein: CASSQDRVGAFF.

This clonotype has more than one count but fewer than ten. The chain carries TRBV27 and TRBJ2-7, with D tentatively TRBD1 or TRBD2 (5 bases each). Germline V gives CDR1 MNHEY, CDR2 SMNVEV (reference sequence). The CDR3 runs 16 residues. The V end was cut by 5 bases, the J end by 4 bases, with 21 bases between. CDR3 nucleotide sequence: TGTGCCAGCAGTCAACCGTCACATGGGGGAGTATACGAGCAGTACTTC. It encodes CASSQPSHGGVYEQYF.

This clonotype was detected ten times or more. V is TRBV7-8 and J is TRBJ2-5, with 10 positions matching TRBD1. Germline CDR1 reads SGHVS; CDR2 reads FQNEAQ. The ends lost 5 bases at V and 9 bases at J; junction bases unmatched: 15. The CDR3 sequence is 16 residues long. The DNA of the CDR3 is TGTGCCAGCAGCCCCGGAGCGGGACAGGGGTTGGAGGCCCAGTACTTC. Amino acids: CASSPGAGQGLEAQYF.

The chain has TRBV9 and TRBJ1-2; possibly TRBD1 for D (6 bases). Germline CDR1 reads SGDLS; CDR2 reads YYNGEE. The CDR3 runs to 15 residues. V lost 4 bases to trimming and J lost 6 bases, with 19 bases between them. The CDR3, as DNA: TGTGCCAGCAGCATGAGACAGGAGACTTACCATGGCTACACCTTC. Protein product: CASSMRQETYHGYTF. Looking up the rest from reference TRBV9 and TRBJ1-2 gives the full variable domain: DSGVTQTPKHLITATGQRVTLRCSPRSGDLSVYWYQQSLDQGLQFLIQYYNGEERAKGNILERFSAQQFPDLHSELNLSSLELGDSALYFCASSMRQETYHGYTFGSGTRLTVV.

This rearrangement joins TRBV19 to TRBJ2-7; 7 nucleotides align to TRBD1. J lost 3 bases, V lost 0 bases, and 5 bases had no gene match. This CDR3 has 15 residues. Germline values: CDR1 LNHDA, CDR2 SQIVND (reference sequence). CDR3: CASSIDLGTVYEQYF. The CDR3, as DNA: TGTGCCAGTAGTATAGATCTAGGGACAGTCTACGAGCAGTACTTC.

This clonotype was seen ten or more times. The chain has TRBV27 and TRBJ2-3; D gene unclear. V dropped 8 bases and J dropped 6 bases, with 9 bases sitting between them. Germline V lookup: CDR1 MNHEY, CDR2 SMNVEV (reference sequence). This CDR3 is built from 11 residues. The CDR3 protein is CASHSRDTQYF. The CDR3 DNA reads TGTGCCAGCCACTCAAGGGATACGCAGTATTTT.

This clonotype showed up many times. The V gene is TRBV7-7, the J gene TRBJ2-3, with 16 bases that match TRBD2. This CDR3 region has 18 residues. Germline V lookup: CDR1 SSHAT, CDR2 FNYEAQ (reference sequence). The ends lost 4 bases at V and 2 bases at J; junction bases unmatched: 6. CDR3 coding DNA: TGTGCCAGCAGCTCGGGACTAGCGGGGGGGCCGAACACAGATACGCAGTATTTT. It yields the protein CASSSGLAGGPNTDTQYF.

This clonotype was seen a few times. J is TRBJ2-3 and V is TRBV6-1; D gene uncertain. The V and J ends lost 0 bases and 1 base respectively, with 8 bases between them. Germline V CDR1 and CDR2: MNHNS, SASEGT. The CDR3 spans 15 residues. CDR3 region: CASSEALSRTDTQYF. For the CDR3, the DNA is TGTGCCAGCAGTGAAGCGCTATCTCGCACAGATACGCAGTATTTT.

A few counts support this clonotype. The gene calls are TRBV2 and TRBJ2-1, with 10 bases lining up with TRBD2. The J segment lost 8 bases and the V segment lost 5 bases, leaving 9 bases of the junction unmatched. The CDR3 is 15 residues long. Germline CDR1 and CDR2: SNHLY and FYNNEI. The CDR3 is CASSRLAGGYDEQFF. Here the CDR3 DNA reads TGTGCCAGCAGTAGGTTAGCGGGAGGATACGATGAGCAGTTCTTC.

In its sample, this clonotype was seen a few times. The V gene is TRBV12-3 or TRBV12-4, the J gene TRBJ1-2; tentative D call: TRBD1 (5 bases). The CDR3 runs to 13 residues. V was trimmed by 3 bases and J by 3 bases, leaving 8 bases between them. DNA of the CDR3: TGTGCCAGCAGTTTGGGGGTGGACTATGGCTACACCTTC. It yields the protein CASSLGVDYGYTF.

For the CDR3, the DNA is TGTGCCAGCAGCCTACCCGGGACCGTGAACACCGGGGAGCTGTTTTTT. Amino acid sequence: CASSLPGTVNTGELFF. The chain couples TRBV7-9 to TRBJ2-2, with D possibly called TRBD1 or TRBD2 (5 bases each). This CDR3 has 16 residues. Germline values: CDR1 SEHNR, CDR2 FQNEAQ (reference sequence). Trimming left V 5 bases short and J 1 base short, with 14 bases between.

J is TRBJ2-5 and V is TRBV7-7; 7 bases are shared with TRBD1. CDR1 is SSHAT and CDR2 is FNYEAQ in the germline V gene (reference sequence). The V gene end was trimmed by 6 bases and the J gene end by 1 base; junction bases not matched to a gene: 2. The CDR3 has 13 residues. The CDR3 sequence is CASRGTAQETQYF. The CDR3 bases are TGTGCCAGCAGAGGGACAGCCCAAGAGACCCAGTACTTC.

The chain has TRBV27 and TRBJ2-7, with a tentative D call TRBD2 (6 bases). V lost 4 bases to trimming and J lost 7 bases, with 11 bases between them. This CDR3 has 12 amino acids. CDR1 and CDR2 from the germline V gene are MNHEY and SMNVEV (reference sequence). The CDR3 is CASSSAGGEQYF. As DNA, the CDR3 is TGTGCCAGCAGTTCAGCGGGCGGGGAGCAGTACTTC.

There are many counts of this clonotype. This chain connects TRBV9 to TRBJ2-1; tentatively, D is TRBD2 (5 bases). Looked up from germline, CDR1 is SGDLS and CDR2 is YYNGEE. Trimming removed 2 bases from V and 9 bases from J, with 15 bases in between. The CDR3 length is 14 residues. CDR3 sequence (DNA): TGTGCCAGCAGCGTTGGAACTAGTTATGGTGAGCAGTTCTTC. This codes for CASSVGTSYGEQFF.